This T cell receptor (beta chain) stems from a study of CD8+CD57+ T cells in acquired aplastic anemia. Study-wide background: Sorted cells (CD4+ and CD8+) yielded DNA amounts that averaged about 2.9 ug.

V lost 0 bases, J lost 6 bases, and 7 bases stayed unmatched. CDR1 is SGDLS and CDR2 is YYNGEE in the germline V gene. The CDR3 consists of 15 residues. In its sample, this clonotype was seen many times. Patients selected for sequencing had displayed CD8+CD57+ cell expansion by flow cytometry. All patients were therapy-naive when blood was sampled. Genomic DNA served as template for TCR beta VDJ and CDR3 profiling. Using its own MiXCR run on the reads, TCRdb lists one record per CDR3 protein. Seen here are under 200,000 distinct CDR3 sequences, under 55% observed once, and the top ten hold around 2.9%.

The sequence derives from a human donor with aplastic anemia. The chain couples TRBV9 to TRBJ2-7; 9 nucleotides align to TRBD2. Sequenced material: sorted CD4+, CD8+, or CD8+CD57+ T cells (not recorded which) from PBMCs. The CDR3 coding sequence is TGTGCCAGCAGCGTAGCTGCTAGCGGGGACTTCGAGCAGTACTTC. Translated: CASSVAASGDFEQYF.